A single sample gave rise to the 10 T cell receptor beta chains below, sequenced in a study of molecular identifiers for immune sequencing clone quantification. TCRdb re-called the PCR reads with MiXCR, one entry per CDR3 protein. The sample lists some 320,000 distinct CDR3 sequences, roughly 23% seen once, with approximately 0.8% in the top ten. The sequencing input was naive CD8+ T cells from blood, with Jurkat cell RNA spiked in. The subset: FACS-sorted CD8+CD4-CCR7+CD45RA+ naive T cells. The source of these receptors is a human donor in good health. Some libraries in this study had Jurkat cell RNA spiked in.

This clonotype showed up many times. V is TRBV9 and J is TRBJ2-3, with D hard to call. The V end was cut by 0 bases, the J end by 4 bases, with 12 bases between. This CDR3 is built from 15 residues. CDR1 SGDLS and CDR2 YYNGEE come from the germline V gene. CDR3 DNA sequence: TGTGCCAGCAGCGTAGGGTCAGCATCTCCAGATACGCAGTATTTT. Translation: CASSVGSASPDTQYF.

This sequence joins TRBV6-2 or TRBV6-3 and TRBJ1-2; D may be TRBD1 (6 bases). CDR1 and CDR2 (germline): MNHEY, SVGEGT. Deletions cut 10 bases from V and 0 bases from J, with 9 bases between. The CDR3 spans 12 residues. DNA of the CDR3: TGTGCCATCGGACAGACTAACTATGGCTACACCTTC. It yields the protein CAIGQTNYGYTF.

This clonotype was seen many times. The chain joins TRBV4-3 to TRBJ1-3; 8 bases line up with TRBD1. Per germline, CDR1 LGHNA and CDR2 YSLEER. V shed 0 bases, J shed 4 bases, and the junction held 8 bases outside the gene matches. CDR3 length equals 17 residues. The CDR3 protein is CASSQDPRGLGGNTIYF. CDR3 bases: TGCGCCAGCAGCCAAGACCCCAGGGGGCTAGGAGGAAACACCATATATTTT.

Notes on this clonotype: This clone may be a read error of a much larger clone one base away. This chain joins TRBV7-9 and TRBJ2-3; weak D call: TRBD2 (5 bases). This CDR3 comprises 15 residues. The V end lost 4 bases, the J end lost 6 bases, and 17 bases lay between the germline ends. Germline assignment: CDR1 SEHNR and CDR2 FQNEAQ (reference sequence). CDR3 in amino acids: CASSSRSDRGDTQYF. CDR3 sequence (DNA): TGTGCCAGCAGCTCCCGCTCCGATCGCGGGGATACGCAGTATTTT. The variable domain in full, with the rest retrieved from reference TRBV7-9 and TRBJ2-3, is DTGVSQNPRHKITKRGQNVTFRCDPISEHNRLYWYRQTLGQGPEFLTYFQNEAQLEKSRLLSDRFSAERPKGSFSTLEIQRTEQGDSAMYLCASSSRSDRGDTQYFGPGTRLTVL.

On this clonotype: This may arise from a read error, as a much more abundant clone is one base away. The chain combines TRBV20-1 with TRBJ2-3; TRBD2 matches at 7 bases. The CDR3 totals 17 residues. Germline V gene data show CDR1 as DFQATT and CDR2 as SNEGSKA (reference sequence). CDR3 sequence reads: CCAVPPKRGPDTDTQYF. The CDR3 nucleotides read TGCTGTGCCGTACCACCAAAGCGGGGCCCCGACACAGATACGCAGTATTTT.

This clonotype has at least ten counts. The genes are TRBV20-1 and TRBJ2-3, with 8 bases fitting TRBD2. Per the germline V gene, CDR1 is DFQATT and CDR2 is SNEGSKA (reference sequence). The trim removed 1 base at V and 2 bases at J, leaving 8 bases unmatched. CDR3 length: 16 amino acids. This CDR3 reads CSARGTLAVTTDTQYF. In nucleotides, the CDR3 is TGCAGTGCTAGAGGGACACTAGCGGTAACCACAGATACGCAGTATTTT.

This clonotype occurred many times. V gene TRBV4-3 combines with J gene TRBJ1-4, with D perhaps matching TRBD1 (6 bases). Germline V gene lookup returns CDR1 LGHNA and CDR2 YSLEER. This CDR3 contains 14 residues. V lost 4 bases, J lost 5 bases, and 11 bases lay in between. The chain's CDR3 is CASSPEDRNEKLFF. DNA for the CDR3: TGCGCCAGCAGCCCAGAAGACAGGAATGAAAAACTGTTTTTT.

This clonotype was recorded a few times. CDR3 sequence reads: CSAFSGYSYEQYF. The CDR3, as DNA: TGCAGTGCTTTTTCCGGGTACTCCTACGAGCAGTACTTC. The chain employs TRBV20-1 and TRBJ2-7, with D hard to call. The CDR3 spans 13 residues. V lost 5 bases, J lost 0 bases, and 11 bases lay in between. CDR1 DFQATT and CDR2 SNEGSKA come from the germline V gene (reference sequence).

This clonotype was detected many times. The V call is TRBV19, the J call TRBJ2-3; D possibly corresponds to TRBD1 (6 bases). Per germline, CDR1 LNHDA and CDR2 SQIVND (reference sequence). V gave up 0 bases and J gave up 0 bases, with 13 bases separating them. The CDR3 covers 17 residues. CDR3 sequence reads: CASSIEVAGVSTDTQYF. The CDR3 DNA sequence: TGTGCCAGTAGTATAGAAGTGGCAGGGGTCAGCACAGATACGCAGTATTTT.

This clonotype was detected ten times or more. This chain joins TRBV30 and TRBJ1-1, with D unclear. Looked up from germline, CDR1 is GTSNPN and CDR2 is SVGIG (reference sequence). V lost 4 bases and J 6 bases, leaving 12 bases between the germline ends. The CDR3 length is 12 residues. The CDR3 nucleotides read TGTGCCTGGAATATCGGTTTGGCTGAAGCTTTCTTT. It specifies CAWNIGLAEAFF.